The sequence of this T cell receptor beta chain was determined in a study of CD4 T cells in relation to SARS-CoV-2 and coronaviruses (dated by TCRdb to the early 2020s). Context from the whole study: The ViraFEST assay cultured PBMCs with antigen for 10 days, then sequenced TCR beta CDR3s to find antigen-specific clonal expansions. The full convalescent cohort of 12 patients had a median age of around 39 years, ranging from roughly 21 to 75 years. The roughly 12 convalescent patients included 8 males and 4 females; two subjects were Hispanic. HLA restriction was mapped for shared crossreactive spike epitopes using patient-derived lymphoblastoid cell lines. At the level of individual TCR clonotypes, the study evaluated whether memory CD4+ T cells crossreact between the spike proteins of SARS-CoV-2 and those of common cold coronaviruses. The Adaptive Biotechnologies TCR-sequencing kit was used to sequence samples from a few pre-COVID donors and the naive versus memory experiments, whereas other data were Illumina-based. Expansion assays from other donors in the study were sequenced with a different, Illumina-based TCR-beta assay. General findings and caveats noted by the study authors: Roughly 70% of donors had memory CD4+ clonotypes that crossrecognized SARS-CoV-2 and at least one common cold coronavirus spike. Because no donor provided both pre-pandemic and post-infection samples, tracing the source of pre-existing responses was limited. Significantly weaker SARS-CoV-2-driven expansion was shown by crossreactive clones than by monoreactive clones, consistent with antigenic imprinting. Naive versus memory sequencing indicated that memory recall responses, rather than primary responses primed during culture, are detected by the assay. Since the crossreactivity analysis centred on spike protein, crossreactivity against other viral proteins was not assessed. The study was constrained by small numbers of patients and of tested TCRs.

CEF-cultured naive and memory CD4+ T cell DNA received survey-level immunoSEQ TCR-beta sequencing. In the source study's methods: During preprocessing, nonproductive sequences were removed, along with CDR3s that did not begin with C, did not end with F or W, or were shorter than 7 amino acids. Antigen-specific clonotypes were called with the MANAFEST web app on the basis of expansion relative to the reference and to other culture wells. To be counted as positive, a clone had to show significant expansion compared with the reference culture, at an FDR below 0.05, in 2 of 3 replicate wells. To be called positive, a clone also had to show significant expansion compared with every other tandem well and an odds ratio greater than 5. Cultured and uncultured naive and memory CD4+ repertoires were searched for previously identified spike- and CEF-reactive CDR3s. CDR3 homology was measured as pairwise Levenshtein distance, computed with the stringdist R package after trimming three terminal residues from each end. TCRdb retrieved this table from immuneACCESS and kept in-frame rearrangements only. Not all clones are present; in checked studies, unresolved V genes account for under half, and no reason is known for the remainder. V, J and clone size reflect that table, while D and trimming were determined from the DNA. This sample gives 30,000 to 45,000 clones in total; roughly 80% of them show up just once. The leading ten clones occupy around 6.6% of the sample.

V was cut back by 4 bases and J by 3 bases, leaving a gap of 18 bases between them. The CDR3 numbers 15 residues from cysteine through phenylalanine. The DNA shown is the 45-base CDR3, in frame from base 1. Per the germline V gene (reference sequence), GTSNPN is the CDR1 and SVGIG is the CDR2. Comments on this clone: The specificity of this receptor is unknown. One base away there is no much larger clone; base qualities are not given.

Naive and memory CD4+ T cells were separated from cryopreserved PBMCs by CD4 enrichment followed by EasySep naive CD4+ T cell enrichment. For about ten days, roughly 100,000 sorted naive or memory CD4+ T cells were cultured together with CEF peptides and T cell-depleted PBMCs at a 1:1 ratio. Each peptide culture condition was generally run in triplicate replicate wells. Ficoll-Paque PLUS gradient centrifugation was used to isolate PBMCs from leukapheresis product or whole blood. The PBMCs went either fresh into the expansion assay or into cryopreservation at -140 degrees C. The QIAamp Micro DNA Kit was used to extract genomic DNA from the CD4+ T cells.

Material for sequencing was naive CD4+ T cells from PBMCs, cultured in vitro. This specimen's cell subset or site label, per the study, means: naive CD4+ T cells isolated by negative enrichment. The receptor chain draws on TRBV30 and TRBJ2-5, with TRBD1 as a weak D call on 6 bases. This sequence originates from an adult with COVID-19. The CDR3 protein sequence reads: CAWKPTGNPKETQYF. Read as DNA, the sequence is TGTGCCTGGAAACCGACAGGCAACCCTAAAGAGACCCAGTACTTC.